This T cell receptor beta chain stems from a study of regulatory T cells in long-lasting Graves disease. Study summary: The antithyroid drugs taken by newly diagnosed Graves' patients had been used for under 3 months. Regarding the study as a whole: TRBV28, TRBJ1-2 and TRBJ2-5 emerged as the favored segments in persistent disease. Because few samples were included, accuracy may have been lower.

This clonotype was observed a handful of times. The target antigen is unknown. Arm-PCR with iRepertoire HTBI primers amplified the CDR3 regions for these TCR beta libraries. TCRdb used MiXCR to reprocess the multiplex PCR reads, holding one entry per CDR3 protein. The sample includes over 400,000 distinct CDR3 sequences, around 15% of them seen just once. Documented time point: newly diagnosed GD, antithyroid drugs for less than 3 months. Scientists built the TCR library using RNA that was extracted from PBMCs. Germline V gene data show CDR1 as MNHEY and CDR2 as SVGEGT. The CDR3 sequence is 14 residues long. Trimming cost V 7 bases and J 5 bases, with 18 bases left between them. The same data also went into a second study, on T cells in Graves' hyperthyroidism and ophthalmopathy.

The source is a woman in her fifties or sixties with Graves disease. The sequences come from peripheral blood mononuclear cells (PBMCs), collected at new diagnosis, from a patient treated with antithyroid drugs. The V gene is TRBV6-2 or TRBV6-3, the J gene TRBJ2-7, with a tentative D call TRBD1 (6 bases). The CDR3 bases are TGTGCCAGCACTATAAGGGGGTTCCTCCACGAGCAGTACTTC. Residues: CASTIRGFLHEQYF.